The T cell receptor beta chain under discussion was sequenced for a study of spatial heterogeneity in lung cancer. Overall study context: In raw reads, more than 9.5 appearances on average were recorded for each unique TCR and UMI combination. Study-wide points: Blood showed ubiquitous tumor TCRs more often at resection than at routine follow-up.

In its sample, this clonotype was seen many times. As yet, its antigen is unknown. Each CDR3 protein is one row after TCRdb ran MiXCR on the 5' RACE reads. Among more than 20,000 distinct CDR3 sequences listed, about 5% were seen once. Trimming pared 0 bases from V and 1 base from J, leaving 7 bases between. This CDR3 has 15 residues. CDR1 SGHNT and CDR2 YYREEE come from the germline V gene (reference sequence). Time point specified: sample taken at primary tumor resection. No cells were sorted before sequencing. The whole RNA sequenced was extracted from tumor, nontumor lung or frozen PBMC. Untreated early-stage non-small cell lung cancer patients, roughly 72 in total, were the donors.

This material consisted of PBMCs, taken at surgery. The chain carries TRBV5-4 and TRBJ2-2; D may be TRBD1 (6 bases). The sequence derives from a male donor with early-stage non-small cell lung cancer. The CDR3 DNA is TGTGCCAGCAGCTTGGCCAGGGGGAACACCGGGGAGCTGTTTTTT. Its protein product is CASSLARGNTGELFF. The full variable domain, in which reference TRBV5-4 and TRBJ2-2 provide the parts outside the CDR3, is ETGVTQSPTHLIKTRGQQVTLRCSSQSGHNTVSWYQQALGQGPQFIFQYYREEENGRGNFPPRFSGLQFPNYSSELNVNALELDDSALYLCASSLARGNTGELFFGEGSRLTVL.